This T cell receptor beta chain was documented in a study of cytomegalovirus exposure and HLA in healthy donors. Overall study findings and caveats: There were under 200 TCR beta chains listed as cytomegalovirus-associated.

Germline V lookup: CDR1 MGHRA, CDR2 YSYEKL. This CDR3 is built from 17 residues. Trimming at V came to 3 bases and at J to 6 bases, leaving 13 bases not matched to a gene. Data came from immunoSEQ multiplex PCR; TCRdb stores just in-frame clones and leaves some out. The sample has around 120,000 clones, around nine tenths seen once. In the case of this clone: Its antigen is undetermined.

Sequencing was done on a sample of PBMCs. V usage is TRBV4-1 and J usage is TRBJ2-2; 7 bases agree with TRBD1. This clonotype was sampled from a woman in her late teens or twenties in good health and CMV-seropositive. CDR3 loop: CASSQDRDRGNAGELFF. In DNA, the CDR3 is TGCGCCAGCAGCCAGGACCGGGACAGAGGTAACGCCGGGGAGCTGTTTTTT.